These T cell receptor beta chains were read from a single sample in a study of T cell changes during pregnancy in multiple sclerosis. Sequenced by immunoSEQ multiplex PCR; TCRdb stores in-frame clones only, minus some. There are about 66,000 clones in the sample; more than 85% occur only once, and roughly 5% lies in the top ten. The source material was CD8+ T cells from peripheral blood mononuclear cells, sampled before pregnancy. The origin of the receptors is a female donor with multiple sclerosis, enrolled in a pregnancy study. CDR3s include the opening cysteine and the closing phenylalanine or tryptophan. A D gene is named only where the DNA matches it firmly. Rows may omit the clone size; those that give it use once, few, many or a size class.

d_call j_call clone_size v_call cdr3_nt cdr3_aa
- TRBJ1-1 - TRBV6-5 TGTGCCAGCAGTTACTCGGAGTCTATCACTGAAGCTTTCTTT CASSYSESITEAFF
- TRBJ2-5 - TRBV4-1 TGCGCCAGCAGCCAAGTAGCGGTGAGGGAGACCCAGTACTTC CASSQVAVRETQYF
TRBD1 TRBJ1-2 - TRBV4-1 TGCGCCAGCAGCCAAGACCTTGACAGGGGCTTTGGCTACACCTTC CASSQDLDRGFGYTF
- TRBJ2-3 - TRBV7-3 TGTGCCAGCAGCCCAACGGGGGGCGCAGATACGCAGTATTTT CASSPTGGADTQYF
- TRBJ1-5 - TRBV14 TGTGCCAGCAGCCTACAGGGTGATCAGCCCCAGCATTTT CASSLQGDQPQHF
- TRBJ1-2 - TRBV7-8 TGTGCCAGCAGCTTAGCGCTCTTAAGTGACAGGACTAACTATGGCTACACCTTC CASSLALLSDRTNYGYTF
TRBD2 TRBJ2-3 once TRBV10-2 TGCGCCACCTCACTAGCGGGGGGCACAGATACGCAGTATTTT CATSLAGGTDTQYF
- TRBJ1-2 - TRBV30 TGTGCCTGGAGTCATTTGACGTCAGAGGGCTATGGCTACACCTTC CAWSHLTSEGYGYTF
TRBD1 TRBJ2-1 - TRBV7-9 TGTGCCAGCAGCCCAGGGGGTGTTGTTTTCTTC CASSPGGVVFF
- TRBJ2-1 - TRBV5-6 TGTGCCAGCAACCCTCAGGGGGGCCCCTACAATGAGCAGTTCTTC CASNPQGGPYNEQFF
TRBD1 TRBJ1-2 - TRBV7-8 TGTGCCAGCAGTCCTGGGACAGGGCTTAACTATGGCTACACCTTC CASSPGTGLNYGYTF
TRBD1 TRBJ1-4 once TRBV9 TGTGCCAGCAGCCCGGGAACAGGGGTTGGTGAAAAACTGTTTTTT CASSPGTGVGEKLFF
- TRBJ2-7 - TRBV15 TGTGCCACCAGCAGAGATCTCTTGGGGGCGCCGGAGGAGCAGTACTTC CATSRDLLGAPEEQYF
- TRBJ1-6 - TRBV6-4 TGTGCCAGCAGTGATTTTCCTGGGGCTTCACCCCTCCACTTT CASSDFPGASPLHF
TRBD1 TRBJ1-2 - TRBV29-1 TGCAGCGTTTACAAGACTTCCGGGACAGGGGACTATGGCTACACCTTC CSVYKTSGTGDYGYTF
TRBD1 TRBJ1-2 - TRBV9 TGTGCCAGCAGCGGGACAGGGACCTCTTATGGCTACACCTTC CASSGTGTSYGYTF
TRBD1 TRBJ1-5 few TRBV4-1 TGCGCCAGCAGCCAAGTCGGTTTGGACAGGGGATATCAGCCCCAGCATTTT CASSQVGLDRGYQPQHF
TRBD2 TRBJ2-7 - TRBV4-1 TGCGCCAGCAGCCAAGAGCCGGGACTAGCCGGCTACGAGCAGTACTTC CASSQEPGLAGYEQYF